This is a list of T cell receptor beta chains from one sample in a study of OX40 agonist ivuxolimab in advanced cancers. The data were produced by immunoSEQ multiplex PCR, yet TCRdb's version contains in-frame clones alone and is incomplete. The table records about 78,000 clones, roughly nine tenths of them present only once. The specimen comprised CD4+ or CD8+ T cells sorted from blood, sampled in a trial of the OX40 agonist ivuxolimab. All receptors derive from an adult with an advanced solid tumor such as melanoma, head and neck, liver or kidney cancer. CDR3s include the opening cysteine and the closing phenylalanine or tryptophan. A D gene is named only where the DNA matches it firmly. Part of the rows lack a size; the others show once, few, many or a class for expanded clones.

cdr3_nt: TGTGCCAGCAGCTTGACGCGACAGAACACTGAAGCTTTCTTT
cdr3_aa: CASSLTRQNTEAFF
j_call: TRBJ1-1
v_call: TRBV5-4
clone_size: -
d_call: -

cdr3_nt: TGTGCCAGCTCACCATACCCTCACCAGGGGGTAACTAATGAAAAACTGTTTTTT
cdr3_aa: CASSPYPHQGVTNEKLFF
j_call: TRBJ1-4
v_call: TRBV18
clone_size: -
d_call: TRBD1

cdr3_nt: TGTGCCACCAGCAGAGTCCGACTAGCGGGGGCCCGCGTCGCCTACGAGCAGTACTTC
cdr3_aa: CATSRVRLAGARVAYEQYF
j_call: TRBJ2-7
v_call: TRBV15
clone_size: -
d_call: TRBD2

cdr3_nt: TGTGCCAGCAGAGTAGTGCGAGGCTATGGCTACACCTTC
cdr3_aa: CASRVVRGYGYTF
j_call: TRBJ1-2
v_call: TRBV2
clone_size: once
d_call: -

cdr3_nt: TGTGCTAGTGGTTTTTTCCAGGATGGCAATCAGCCCCAGCATTTT
cdr3_aa: CASGFFQDGNQPQHF
j_call: TRBJ1-5
v_call: TRBV12-5
clone_size: -
d_call: -

cdr3_nt: TGTGCCAGCACTGACAGGCCCTCGGGTACGCAGTATTTT
cdr3_aa: CASTDRPSGTQYF
j_call: TRBJ2-3
v_call: TRBV2
clone_size: -
d_call: -

cdr3_nt: TGTGCCACCAGCCCCCGTACAGGCTTGAACACTGAAGCTTTCTTT
cdr3_aa: CATSPRTGLNTEAFF
j_call: TRBJ1-1
v_call: TRBV15
clone_size: -
d_call: -

cdr3_nt: TGTGCCAGCAGTTTGAGGGCACAGGGGAGCGTTAACTATGGCTACACCTTC
cdr3_aa: CASSLRAQGSVNYGYTF
j_call: TRBJ1-2
v_call: TRBV27
clone_size: -
d_call: TRBD1

cdr3_nt: TGCGCCAGCAGCCAAGAAGGGACAGGGGATGAAAAACTGTTTTTT
cdr3_aa: CASSQEGTGDEKLFF
j_call: TRBJ1-4
v_call: TRBV4-1
clone_size: once
d_call: TRBD1

cdr3_nt: TGTGCCAGCAGCTTTGCAAGGCCGGCCGGGGAGCTGTTTTTT
cdr3_aa: CASSFARPAGELFF
j_call: TRBJ2-2
v_call: TRBV7-2
clone_size: medium-sized
d_call: -

cdr3_nt: TGTGCCAGTAGTATTAACACGGGGGACTACAATGAGCAGTTCTTC
cdr3_aa: CASSINTGDYNEQFF
j_call: TRBJ2-1
v_call: TRBV19
clone_size: -
d_call: -

cdr3_nt: TGTGCCAGCATGGAAAAGGTGAGGAACACTGAAGCTTTCTTT
cdr3_aa: CASMEKVRNTEAFF
j_call: TRBJ1-1
v_call: TRBV6-6
clone_size: -
d_call: -

cdr3_nt: TGTGCCACCAGTAACGGGGGCACTGAAGCTTTCTTT
cdr3_aa: CATSNGGTEAFF
j_call: TRBJ1-1
v_call: TRBV15
clone_size: -
d_call: -

cdr3_nt: TGTGCCAGCACCAGAACAGGGGGTTCCTACGAGCAGTACTTC
cdr3_aa: CASTRTGGSYEQYF
j_call: TRBJ2-7
v_call: TRBV6-1
clone_size: -
d_call: TRBD1

cdr3_nt: TGCGCCAGCAGCCAAACTAGCTCCCCAGATACGCAGTATTTT
cdr3_aa: CASSQTSSPDTQYF
j_call: TRBJ2-3
v_call: TRBV4-1
clone_size: -
d_call: -

cdr3_nt: TGTGCCAGCAGCCAAGATGTAAACACTGAAGCTTTCTTT
cdr3_aa: CASSQDVNTEAFF
j_call: TRBJ1-1
v_call: TRBV14
clone_size: -
d_call: -

cdr3_nt: TGTGCCAGCAGTGACAGGTCCGGGACAGAAGGCGGGGAGCTGTTTTTT
cdr3_aa: CASSDRSGTEGGELFF
j_call: TRBJ2-2
v_call: TRBV6-4
clone_size: few
d_call: TRBD1

cdr3_nt: TGTGCCAGCAGCGGGGGGGCATTTCCCTCGAATGAGCAGTTCTTC
cdr3_aa: CASSGGAFPSNEQFF
j_call: TRBJ2-1
v_call: TRBV21-1
clone_size: -
d_call: -

cdr3_nt: TGTGCCAGCAGCCAAGATAACGGCATAAGTGAGCAGTTCTTC
cdr3_aa: CASSQDNGISEQFF
j_call: TRBJ2-1
v_call: TRBV4-2
clone_size: -
d_call: -

cdr3_nt: TGTGCCACCAGCACCACCACAGGGCCCAATGAAAAACTGTTTTTT
cdr3_aa: CATSTTTGPNEKLFF
j_call: TRBJ1-4
v_call: TRBV15
clone_size: -
d_call: -

cdr3_nt: TGTGCCAGTAGTATTTCCCAGAGCTCCTACGAGCAGTACTTC
cdr3_aa: CASSISQSSYEQYF
j_call: TRBJ2-7
v_call: TRBV19
clone_size: -
d_call: -

cdr3_nt: TGTGCCAGCAGCCTAGACAGGTCGAACACTGAAGCTTTCTTT
cdr3_aa: CASSLDRSNTEAFF
j_call: TRBJ1-1
v_call: TRBV6-1
clone_size: -
d_call: -

cdr3_nt: TGTGCCAGCAGTTACGATTTCTCCTACGAGCAGTACTTC
cdr3_aa: CASSYDFSYEQYF
j_call: TRBJ2-7
v_call: TRBV6-6
clone_size: -
d_call: -

cdr3_nt: TGTGCCAGCCGACCCCGGGGAACGAACACCGGGGAGCTGTTTTTT
cdr3_aa: CASRPRGTNTGELFF
j_call: TRBJ2-2
v_call: TRBV5-6
clone_size: once
d_call: -

cdr3_nt: TGCGCCAGCAGCCGCCAACGGGAGGCGAACACTGAAGCTTTCTTT
cdr3_aa: CASSRQREANTEAFF
j_call: TRBJ1-1
v_call: TRBV4-1
clone_size: -
d_call: -

cdr3_nt: TGTGCCAGCCTCACCGGACTAGCGGGAGGGGAGACCCAGTACTTC
cdr3_aa: CASLTGLAGGETQYF
j_call: TRBJ2-5
v_call: TRBV6-6
clone_size: -
d_call: TRBD2

cdr3_nt: TGTGCCAGCAGCTCCCAACTAGCAGATACGCAGTATTTT
cdr3_aa: CASSSQLADTQYF
j_call: TRBJ2-3
v_call: TRBV7-9
clone_size: few
d_call: -

cdr3_nt: TGTGCCAGCTCACGCCCCTCTCGGGGGCATGGCACTGAAGCTTTCTTT
cdr3_aa: CASSRPSRGHGTEAFF
j_call: TRBJ1-1
v_call: TRBV18
clone_size: -
d_call: -

cdr3_nt: TGTGCCAGCAGTGAAGCGGAAACCGGGGAGCTGTTTTTT
cdr3_aa: CASSEAETGELFF
j_call: TRBJ2-2
v_call: TRBV6-4
clone_size: -
d_call: -

cdr3_nt: TGTGCCAGCAGTGACGGCGTATCCAACTATGGCTACACCTTC
cdr3_aa: CASSDGVSNYGYTF
j_call: TRBJ1-2
v_call: TRBV6-4
clone_size: -
d_call: -

cdr3_nt: TGTGCCAGCAGCTCGGGACTAGCGCCGGAGACCCAGTACTTC
cdr3_aa: CASSSGLAPETQYF
j_call: TRBJ2-5
v_call: TRBV11-2
clone_size: -
d_call: TRBD2

cdr3_nt: TGTGCCAGCAGCATTCCGGGACTAGCGGGAGTGGGCGCAGATACGCAGTATTTT
cdr3_aa: CASSIPGLAGVGADTQYF
j_call: TRBJ2-3
v_call: TRBV5-4
clone_size: -
d_call: TRBD2

cdr3_nt: TGTGCCACCAGCAGGCCGCGGGGCGGGAGCACCGGGGAGCTGTTTTTT
cdr3_aa: CATSRPRGGSTGELFF
j_call: TRBJ2-2
v_call: TRBV15
clone_size: -
d_call: TRBD2

cdr3_nt: TGTGCCAGCAGTTTAGAGGGGAGGTCTGGGGCCAACGTCCTGACTTTC
cdr3_aa: CASSLEGRSGANVLTF
j_call: TRBJ2-6
v_call: TRBV6-7
clone_size: -
d_call: -

cdr3_nt: TGTGCCAGCAGTTATGATGAGAATCAGCCCCAGCATTTT
cdr3_aa: CASSYDENQPQHF
j_call: TRBJ1-5
v_call: TRBV6-5
clone_size: -
d_call: -

cdr3_nt: TGTGCTAGCGATACGGGGGTCTTGGGCTACACCTTC
cdr3_aa: CASDTGVLGYTF
j_call: TRBJ1-2
v_call: TRBV12-5
clone_size: -
d_call: -

cdr3_nt: TGCAGCGTTGAAGAAACGAGGGTAGCGGGGGGCCCTCTCCGATCCTACGAGCAGTACTTC
cdr3_aa: CSVEETRVAGGPLRSYEQYF
j_call: TRBJ2-7
v_call: TRBV29-1
clone_size: -
d_call: TRBD2

cdr3_nt: TGTGCCAGCAGCCAAGAGGTCCTTGGCCCGGGGGAGTACTTC
cdr3_aa: CASSQEVLGPGEYF
j_call: TRBJ2-7
v_call: TRBV4-2
clone_size: -
d_call: -

cdr3_nt: TGTGCCAGTATGGGACTGCCGAATCTCTATGGCTACACCTTC
cdr3_aa: CASMGLPNLYGYTF
j_call: TRBJ1-2
v_call: TRBV6-5
clone_size: -
d_call: -

cdr3_nt: TGTGCCAGCAGCCCAGGGACTCCCCGCGGGCATGAGCAGTTCTTC
cdr3_aa: CASSPGTPRGHEQFF
j_call: TRBJ2-1
v_call: TRBV7-8
clone_size: -
d_call: -

cdr3_nt: TGCGCCAGCAGCCCCTGGAGCGGGGGATCCCCCGGTGAGCAGTTCTTC
cdr3_aa: CASSPWSGGSPGEQFF
j_call: TRBJ2-1
v_call: TRBV5-1
clone_size: -
d_call: TRBD2

cdr3_nt: TGTGCCAGCAGCGCGTCGGGGGGCCGCGCCGCCGAGCAGTACTTC
cdr3_aa: CASSASGGRAAEQYF
j_call: TRBJ2-7
v_call: TRBV5-8
clone_size: -
d_call: -

cdr3_nt: TGTGCCAGCAGCTTTCGAGGAGAGCAGTTCTTC
cdr3_aa: CASSFRGEQFF
j_call: TRBJ2-1
v_call: TRBV5-4
clone_size: -
d_call: -

cdr3_nt: TGCGCCAGCAGCTCCGGCTCCGGACAGGGGGGGCGCGAGCAGTACTTC
cdr3_aa: CASSSGSGQGGREQYF
j_call: TRBJ2-7
v_call: TRBV5-1
clone_size: -
d_call: TRBD1

cdr3_nt: TGTGCCAGCAGTAGACCCCAACAGGGGGCAAACTATGGCTACACCTTC
cdr3_aa: CASSRPQQGANYGYTF
j_call: TRBJ1-2
v_call: TRBV28
clone_size: -
d_call: TRBD1

cdr3_nt: TGTGCCAGCAGTTTAAACGGGATTGGCGATGAAAAACTGTTTTTT
cdr3_aa: CASSLNGIGDEKLFF
j_call: TRBJ1-4
v_call: TRBV28
clone_size: -
d_call: -

cdr3_nt: TGTGCCAGTAGTCCCAACAGGGGACGGACCTACGAGCAGTACTTC
cdr3_aa: CASSPNRGRTYEQYF
j_call: TRBJ2-7
v_call: TRBV19
clone_size: -
d_call: TRBD1